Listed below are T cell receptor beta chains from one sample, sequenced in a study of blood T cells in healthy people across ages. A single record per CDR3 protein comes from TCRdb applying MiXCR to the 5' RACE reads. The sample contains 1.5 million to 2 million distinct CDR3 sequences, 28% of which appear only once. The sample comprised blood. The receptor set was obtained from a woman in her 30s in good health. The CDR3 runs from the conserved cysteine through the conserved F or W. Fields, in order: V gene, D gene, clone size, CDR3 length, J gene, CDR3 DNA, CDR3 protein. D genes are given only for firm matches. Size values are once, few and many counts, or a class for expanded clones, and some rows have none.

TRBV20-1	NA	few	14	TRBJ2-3	TGCAGTGCTAGTCCGGACAGAGAATCAGATACGCAGTATTTT	CSASPDRESDTQYF
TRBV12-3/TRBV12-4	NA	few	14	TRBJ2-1	TGTGCCAGCAGTTCCCTAGCGCGTTTGGATGAGCAGTTCTTC	CASSSLARLDEQFF
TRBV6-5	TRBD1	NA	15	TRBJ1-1	TGTGCCAGCAGTTTCGAAGGGGGCGCCGGCACTGAAGCTTTCTTT	CASSFEGGAGTEAFF
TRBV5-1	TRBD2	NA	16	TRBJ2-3	TGCGCCAGCAGTGAAATGGGAGGCGGGAGGGCCGGTACGCAGTATTTT	CASSEMGGGRAGTQYF
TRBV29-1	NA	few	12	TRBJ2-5	TGCAGCGTTAAGGCAGAGACAGAGACCCAGTACTTC	CSVKAETETQYF
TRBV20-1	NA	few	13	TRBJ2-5	TGCAGTGCTAGAGATTCCGACTCCCGGGAGCAGTACTTC	CSARDSDSREQYF
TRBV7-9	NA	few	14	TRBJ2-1	TGTGCCAGCAGCCCAGCCCGACGGAACAATGAGCAGTTCTTC	CASSPARRNNEQFF
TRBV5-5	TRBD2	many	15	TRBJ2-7	TGTGCCAGCAGCTTGTGGAATAGCGGGGTCTACGAGCAGTACTTC	CASSLWNSGVYEQYF
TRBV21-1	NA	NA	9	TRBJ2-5	TGTGCCGGCGCAGAGACCCAGTACTTC	CAGAETQYF
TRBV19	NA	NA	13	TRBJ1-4	TGTGCCAGTAGTATAACCGGAAAGGAAAAACTGTTTTTT	CASSITGKEKLFF
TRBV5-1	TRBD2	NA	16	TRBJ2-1	TGCGCCAGCAGCTTGGCTAGCGGGGGGGCTCGCGATGAGCAGTTCTTC	CASSLASGGARDEQFF
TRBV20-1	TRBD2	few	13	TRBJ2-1	TGCAGTGCTAGACAGCTAGCGGGTGGATTGCAGTTCTTC	CSARQLAGGLQFF
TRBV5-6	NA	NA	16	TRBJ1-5	TGTGCCAGCAGCTTGGCCGGGAAGTTTGGCAATCAGCCCCAGCATTTT	CASSLAGKFGNQPQHF
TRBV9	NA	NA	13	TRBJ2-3	TGTGCCAGCAGCGTTTCGGTCACAGATACGCAGTATTTT	CASSVSVTDTQYF
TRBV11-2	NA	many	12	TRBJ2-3	TGTGCCAGCAGCTCAGTAAGCGGTACGCAGTATTTT	CASSSVSGTQYF
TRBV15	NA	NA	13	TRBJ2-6	TGTGCCACCGTATACTCTGGGGCCAACGTCCTGACTTTC	CATVYSGANVLTF
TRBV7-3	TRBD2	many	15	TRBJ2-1	TGTGCCAGCAGCCCATCGCGGGGGGGGTACAATGAGCAGTTCTTC	CASSPSRGGYNEQFF
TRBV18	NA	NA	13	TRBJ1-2	TGTGCCAGCTCACGTACAGAATCCTATGGCTACACCTTC	CASSRTESYGYTF
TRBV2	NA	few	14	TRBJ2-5	TGTGCCAGCAGTTTACAGGGTCTGACGGAGACCCAGTACTTC	CASSLQGLTETQYF
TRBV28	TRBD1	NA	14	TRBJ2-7	TGTGCCAGCAGCGAGACAGGGGCCCGCTACGAGCAGTACTTC	CASSETGARYEQYF
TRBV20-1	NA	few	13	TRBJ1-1	TGCAGTGCTAGAGCCTTGGACCTCCTGGAAGCTTTCTTT	CSARALDLLEAFF
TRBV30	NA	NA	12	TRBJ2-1	TGTGCCTGGAGTGTATTGGGGGAGGAGCAGTTCTTC	CAWSVLGEEQFF
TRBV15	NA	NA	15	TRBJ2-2	TGTGCCACCAGCAGAGGTCGAGCTTACACCGGTGAGCTGTTTTTT	CATSRGRAYTGELFF
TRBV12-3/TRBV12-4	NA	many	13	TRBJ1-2	TGTGCCAGCAGTTTACCACAGCACTATGGCTACACCTTC	CASSLPQHYGYTF
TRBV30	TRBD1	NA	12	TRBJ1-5	TGTGCCGGGAGCAGGGGGGATCAGCCCCAGCATTTT	CAGSRGDQPQHF
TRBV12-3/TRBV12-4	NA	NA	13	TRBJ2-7	TGTGCCAGCAGTTTATATAGGGGTACCGAGCAGTACTTC	CASSLYRGTEQYF
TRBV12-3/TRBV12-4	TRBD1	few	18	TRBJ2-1	TGTGCCAGCAGTCCCGGGACAGCGACAACTAGCTCCTACAATGAGCAGTTCTTC	CASSPGTATTSSYNEQFF
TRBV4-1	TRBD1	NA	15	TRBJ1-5	TGCGCCAGCAGGACGACAGGGGGTGGGGGTCAGCCCCAGCATTTT	CASRTTGGGGQPQHF
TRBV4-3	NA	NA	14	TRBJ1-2	TGCGCCAGCAGCCAAGGCGACAGCACAAGGGAAAACACCTTC	CASSQGDSTRENTF
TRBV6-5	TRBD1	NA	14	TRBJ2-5	TGTGCCAGCAGTTACGACAGGGCTCGGCAGACCCAGTACTTC	CASSYDRARQTQYF